The present T cell receptor beta chain was sequenced within a study of blood T cells in healthy people across ages. Primed by a sample-barcoded 5' primer and a J-beta primer mix, a second PCR proceeded for 7 to 11 cycles. MiXCR was run by TCRdb on the 5' RACE reads, yielding one entry per CDR3 protein. Of hundreds of thousands of distinct CDR3 sequences in the sample, about 55% were seen once. Germline-derived CDR1 and CDR2 are MNHEY and SVGAGI. The germline V and J ends were trimmed by 5 bases and 7 bases, with 11 bases remaining between them. The CDR3 consists of 12 residues. The sequencing sample was made of blood. The V call is TRBV6-5, the J call TRBJ1-1, with D possibly TRBD1 on 6 matching bases. The TCR comes from an elderly man in good health. CDR3: CASSQQGREAFF. The CDR3 nucleotides are TGTGCCAGCAGTCAACAGGGCCGTGAAGCTTTCTTT.